A selection of T cell receptor beta chains follows, all from one sample in a study of blood T cell repertoires in COVID-19. The method was immunoSEQ multiplex PCR; TCRdb's version includes in-frame clones alone and lacks a portion of them. The table has 140,000 to 150,000 clones, around four fifths seen once; the top ten hold approximately 38%. Sequences were obtained from peripheral blood. The origin of the receptors is a human donor in a cohort sampled during active COVID-19. CDR3s include the opening cysteine and the closing phenylalanine or tryptophan. D genes are given only for firm matches. Clone size is shown for a subset of rows, as once, few, many or a class of expanded clone.

j_call cdr3_length d_call clone_size v_call cdr3_aa cdr3_nt
TRBJ2-1 13 - - TRBV4-3 CASSQDGYNEQFF TGCGCCAGCAGCCAAGACGGGTACAATGAGCAGTTCTTC
TRBJ1-5 13 TRBD1 - TRBV19 CASTGTGNQPQHF TGTGCCAGCACCGGGACAGGCAATCAGCCCCAGCATTTT
TRBJ2-3 15 - - TRBV7-9 CASSQAASGTDTQYF TGTGCCAGCAGCCAGGCGGCTAGCGGCACAGATACGCAGTATTTT
TRBJ2-7 14 TRBD1 once TRBV4-1 CASTKGGGSYEQYF TGCGCCAGCACCAAAGGGGGCGGCTCCTACGAGCAGTACTTC
TRBJ2-7 11 - - TRBV19 CAVSGGYEQYF TGTGCCGTCAGCGGCGGGTACGAGCAGTACTTC
TRBJ1-1 14 TRBD1 once TRBV28 CASRYPGQFTEAFF TGTGCCAGCAGATACCCGGGACAGTTTACTGAAGCTTTCTTT
TRBJ1-2 13 TRBD1 - TRBV6-5 CASTLDRGYGYTF TGTGCCAGCACTCTGGACAGGGGTTATGGCTACACCTTC
TRBJ2-2 15 TRBD1 - TRBV9 CASSVDRVNTGELFF TGTGCCAGCAGTGTGGACAGGGTGAACACCGGGGAGCTGTTTTTT
TRBJ2-7 13 TRBD2 - TRBV13 CASSRSGVDEQYF TGTGCCAGCAGCCGTAGCGGGGTCGACGAGCAGTACTTC
TRBJ2-1 13 - - TRBV9 CASSVGGLVEQFF TGTGCCAGCAGCGTAGGAGGGCTAGTCGAGCAGTTCTTC
TRBJ1-1 14 - - TRBV9 CASSPQGLGTEAFF TGTGCCAGCAGCCCTCAGGGGTTAGGCACTGAAGCTTTCTTT
TRBJ2-7 17 - - TRBV18 CASSPSLREGVSYEQYF TGTGCCAGCTCACCATCCCTGAGAGAAGGAGTTAGCTACGAGCAGTACTTC
TRBJ2-1 17 - - TRBV4-1 CASSSGGRTAGYNEQFF TGCGCCAGCAGCTCAGGAGGGAGGACGGCGGGGTACAATGAGCAGTTCTTC
TRBJ1-6 13 TRBD1 - TRBV6-2/TRBV6-3 CASSGTGPSPLHF TGTGCCAGCAGTGGGACAGGGCCATCACCCCTCCACTTT
TRBJ2-1 15 - - TRBV4-2 CASSQGSRTYNEQFF TGTGCCAGCAGCCAAGGATCTAGAACCTACAATGAGCAGTTCTTC
TRBJ2-1 13 - - TRBV10-3 CAISEQFHNEQFF TGTGCCATCAGTGAGCAATTCCACAATGAGCAGTTCTTC
TRBJ1-5 14 - - TRBV2 CASSEAGGIEPQHF TGTGCCAGCAGTGAAGCCGGGGGAATTGAGCCCCAGCATTTT
TRBJ2-5 13 - - TRBV27 CASRRAGVETQYF TGTGCCAGCCGCAGGGCAGGGGTAGAGACCCAGTACTTC
TRBJ1-2 17 - few TRBV7-8 CASSQPWTADTVRGYTF TGTGCCAGCAGCCAACCTTGGACAGCAGATACCGTGCGGGGCTACACCTTC
TRBJ2-5 15 TRBD1 - TRBV2 CASSPTGVYFETQYF TGTGCCAGCAGTCCCACAGGGGTCTATTTCGAGACCCAGTACTTC
TRBJ1-1 15 - - TRBV2 CASTGGQGRGVEAFF TGTGCCAGCACCGGTGGGCAGGGCCGTGGGGTAGAAGCTTTCTTT
TRBJ2-7 13 - - TRBV4-3 CASSRAESYEQYF TGCGCCAGCAGCCGGGCAGAATCCTACGAGCAGTACTTC
TRBJ2-1 11 - - TRBV30 CAWTQYNEQFF TGTGCCTGGACCCAATACAATGAGCAGTTCTTC
TRBJ1-2 16 - - TRBV7-9 CASSPKTGKENYGYTF TGTGCCAGCAGCCCTAAGACAGGCAAAGAGAACTATGGCTACACCTTC
TRBJ1-2 14 TRBD1 - TRBV28 CAWMRAGGGYGYTF TGTGCCTGGATGAGGGCAGGGGGTGGATACGGCTACACCTTC
TRBJ1-6 16 TRBD1 few TRBV16 CASSQRTGATNSPLHF TGTGCCAGCAGCCAAAGAACAGGGGCTACCAATTCACCCCTCCACTTT
TRBJ1-2 14 - few TRBV25-1 CASSKETANYGYTF TGTGCCAGCAGTAAGGAGACAGCTAACTATGGCTACACCTTC
TRBJ2-3 15 TRBD2 - TRBV2 CASRRTSGGPLTQYF TGTGCCAGCAGAAGGACTAGCGGGGGCCCTCTCACGCAGTATTTT
TRBJ2-5 13 - - TRBV11-2 CASGAGFRETQYF TGTGCCAGTGGAGCTGGGTTTCGGGAGACCCAGTACTTC
TRBJ1-3 14 - - TRBV9 CASSVEASGNTIYF TGTGCCAGCAGCGTTGAAGCTTCTGGAAACACCATATATTTT
TRBJ2-7 15 TRBD1 once TRBV18 CASSLRTGDPYEQYF TGTGCCAGCTCCCTCCGGACAGGGGACCCCTACGAGCAGTACTTC
TRBJ2-2 15 - - TRBV5-1 CASSPSTTNTGELFF TGCGCCAGCAGTCCCTCAACTACGAACACCGGGGAGCTGTTTTTT
TRBJ2-7 11 TRBD1 - TRBV30 CACRQGYEQYF TGTGCCTGTCGACAGGGGTACGAGCAGTACTTC
TRBJ1-5 16 - - TRBV4-3 CASSQDPSDSNQPQHF TGCGCCAGCAGCCAAGATCCCTCAGATAGCAATCAGCCCCAGCATTTT
TRBJ2-3 14 - - TRBV7-9 CASSPGLFTDTQYF TGTGCCAGCAGCCCGGGACTCTTTACAGATACGCAGTATTTT
TRBJ1-6 14 - - TRBV19 CASGTVAYNSPLHF TGTGCCAGCGGGACTGTGGCCTATAATTCACCCCTCCACTTT
TRBJ2-3 13 - - TRBV5-1 CASSLGGPDTQYF TGCGCCAGCAGCTTGGGGGGGCCAGATACGCAGTATTTT
TRBJ1-2 16 TRBD1 - TRBV9 CASSSYSGTGHYGYTF TGTGCCAGCAGCTCATACTCCGGGACAGGGCACTATGGCTACACCTTC
TRBJ2-3 14 - - TRBV28 CASSRRDNTDTQYF TGTGCCAGCAGTAGACGGGACAACACAGATACGCAGTATTTT
TRBJ1-2 13 TRBD1 - TRBV7-3 CASSAGQNYGYTF TGTGCCAGCAGTGCGGGACAGAACTATGGCTACACCTTC
TRBJ1-2 14 - few TRBV6-2/TRBV6-3 CASSYSGRTDGYTF TGTGCCAGCAGTTACTCGGGGAGGACTGATGGCTACACCTTC